What follows describes a single T cell receptor beta chain. The antigen this receptor binds is unknown. No per-base quality is available; no much larger clone lies one base away. The library was prepared using the immunoSEQ multiplex PCR assay. Each sample was run at survey resolution as two replicates of around 200 ng apiece, for a total of about 400 ng of DNA. Rearranged TCRB sequences in genomic DNA were detected with the hsTCRB kit using multiplex PCR primers targeting V and J genes. In the first PCR, the CDR3 region was amplified for roughly 33 cycles with the QIAGEN Multiplex PCR Kit. Sample barcodes and Illumina adapters were attached to each replicate during a second PCR lasting seven to eight cycles. Pooled libraries were quantified with a QuantStudio 6 and the KAPA library quantification kit. Roughly 14 pM of pooled libraries went onto an Illumina MiSeq for sequencing, using single-end reads of 156 cycles plus an index read of 15 cycles. On the study's bioinformatics: Of some 170,000 unique clonotypes, 1.5% to 2% were flagged by VDJdb annotation as previously reported viral-epitope-specific clonotypes. The immunoSEQ Data Assistant and immunoSEQ Analyzer turned the raw reads into TCRB repertoires that were normalized and annotated. Clonotype analysis used the immunarch R package version 0.6.5 and BioAnalyzer. Every repertoire was downsampled to the clone count of the smallest repertoire before richness was estimated. Clonotypes were sorted into expanded, contracted or novel categories with Fisher's exact tests, where novel meant the clonotype had zero frequency before treatment. Significantly changed CDR3 beta sequences were clustered with GLIPH2 using simulation_depth=1000 and kmer_min_depth=3, and CDR3s shorter than five residues were excluded. TCRdb holds this immuneACCESS table with in-frame rearrangements only. Some clones are missing; in checked studies, unresolved V genes explain under half, and the rest has no known cause. Clone size and V and J calls were adopted from that table, with D and trimming inferred from the DNA. The sample includes around 3,000 clones, with roughly 77% observed a single time. The top ten constitute 12% of the sample.

Bulk bone marrow was analyzed without sorting T-cell subsets. Bone marrow from approximately ten myelodysplastic syndrome patients, collected before and after hypomethylating agent therapy, underwent immunosequencing of the TCR beta CDR3 regions. Each patient contributed a baseline bone marrow plus two to three bone marrows at different post-treatment timepoints for longitudinal repertoire tracking. Whole bone marrow served as the source for genomic DNA extraction, with DNA quality checked using TapeStation, NanoDrop OneC and PicoGreen assays. The entry originates in a study of hypomethylating agent response in myelodysplastic syndrome listed by TCRdb under 2021. Context from the whole study: The hypomethylating agent given was azacitidine in about 70% of the 11 patients and decitabine in 3 of 11 patients. About five patients did not respond, whereas roughly six responded with either complete response or hematologic improvement. Patients had a mean age of approximately 67 +/- 5.9 years, and a diploid cytogenetic profile was the most common. TET2 was the most frequent mutation, present in 5 of 11 patients. Response was defined as complete response or hematologic improvement, and patients meeting neither criterion were classed as non-responders. The cohort was composed of fewer than ten male and a couple of female myelodysplastic syndrome patients.

Spanning cysteine to phenylalanine, the CDR3 consists of 14 amino acids. Only the CDR3 part of the read is kept: 42 bases, read in frame from the first base. The germline ends are 14 bases apart after V is trimmed by 8 bases and J by 1 base. Reading the germline V gene (reference sequence) gives CDR1 LNHDA and CDR2 SQIVND. General findings and caveats noted by the study authors: Because the healthy control donors and the MDS patients were not matched by age, the comparison between MDS and healthy samples could have been affected. A possible recognition of novel MDS antigens by the shared GLIPH2 clusters was not confirmed and needs experimental validation. Responders more often showed novel clonotypes emerging, while non-responders displayed more contracted clonotypes after treatment. After hypomethylating agent treatment, no significant change in richness, rarefaction diversity or clonality was seen, either across all patients or within response groups. Only approximately 12 patients were analyzed, so the study cohort was small.

This chain joins TRBV19 to TRBJ1-2; tentative D gene TRBD1, with 6 bases matching. This receptor was taken from a human donor with myelodysplastic syndrome. Material: bone marrow, obtained before or after starting hypomethylating agent treatment for myelodysplastic syndrome (not recorded which). The CDR3 reads as follows: CASSTGQLNYGYTF. The DNA reads as follows: TGTGCCAGTTCAACAGGACAGCTTAACTATGGCTACACCTTC. The reference TRBV19 and TRBJ1-2 proteins fill in what lies around the CDR3, so the full variable domain reads DGGITQSPKYLFRKEGQNVTLSCEQNLNHDAMYWYRQDPGQGLRLIYYSQIVNDFQKGDIAEGYSVSREKKESFPLTVTSAQKNPTAFYLCASSTGQLNYGYTFGSGTRLTVV.